Shown below are 31 T cell receptor beta chains from a single sample sequenced in a study of T cells after yellow fever vaccination. In TCRdb, the 5' RACE reads were re-called with MiXCR into one record per CDR3 protein. The sample has some 600,000 distinct CDR3 sequences; 12% are singletons. Sample: PBMCs, taken on the day of the yellow fever booster vaccination. These receptors originate from a man in his thirties or forties who received the YFV17D yellow fever vaccine.

This clonotype was counted at least ten times. CDR3 nucleotide sequence: TGCGCCAGCAGCTTGGGGGGGACAGTACAAGAGACCCAGTACTTC. Encoded protein: CASSLGGTVQETQYF. The V and J genes are TRBV5-1 and TRBJ2-5; 7 positions match TRBD1. The CDR3 has 15 residues. Germline assignment: CDR1 SGHRS and CDR2 YFSETQ. J lost 2 bases, V lost 0 bases, and 4 bases had no gene match.

There are a few counts of this clonotype. The chain uses TRBV12-3 or TRBV12-4 and TRBJ2-1, with 7 bases lining up with TRBD2. CDR3 length: 14 amino acids. Unmatched junction bases numbered 7, after V lost 3 bases and J lost 8 bases. CDR3: CASSFLAEGYEQFF. The CDR3 region has the DNA TGTGCCAGCAGTTTCCTAGCGGAGGGGTATGAGCAGTTCTTC.

This clonotype was seen a few times. This chain joins TRBV6-1 and TRBJ1-2, with 7 bases fitting TRBD1. V lost 9 bases to trimming and J lost 3 bases; unmatched junction nucleotides: 10. This CDR3 has 14 residues. Germline V gene sequence: CDR1 MNHNS, CDR2 SASEGT. CDR3 in amino acids: CASTPPDRDYGYTF. The CDR3 bases are TGTGCCAGTACCCCACCTGACAGGGACTATGGCTACACCTTC.

The gene calls are TRBV19 and TRBJ2-3; 7 nucleotides line up with TRBD1. After removal of 5 bases from V and 4 bases from J, the junction contained 6 bases not matched to a gene. CDR1 and CDR2 (germline): LNHDA, SQIVND (reference sequence). This CDR3 comprises 14 residues. CDR3 region: CASSSRQGSDTQYF. In nucleotides, the CDR3 is TGTGCCAGTAGTTCCCGACAGGGTTCAGATACGCAGTATTTT.

Concerning this clonotype itself: Possible read error: a much larger clone is one base away. This sequence joins TRBV12-3 or TRBV12-4 and TRBJ2-1, with 11 nucleotides matching TRBD2. CDR3 size: 13 residues. CDR3 sequence: CASSFQLAGEQLF. The CDR3 bases are TGTGCCAGCAGTTTTCAACTAGCGGGAGAGCAGCTCTTC.

This clonotype was seen a handful of times. V usage is TRBV20-1 and J usage is TRBJ1-2; D is possibly TRBD1 (5 bases). CDR1 and CDR2 (germline): DFQATT, SNEGSKA (reference sequence). V lost 1 base to trimming and J lost 3 bases, with 9 bases between them. The CDR3 contains 13 residues. Here the CDR3 reads CSARVIGDYGYTF. The CDR3 DNA reads TGCAGTGCTAGAGTCATAGGGGACTATGGCTACACCTTC.

This clonotype was counted a few times. The chain employs TRBV7-2 and TRBJ2-7; TRBD1 matches 12 bases. Trimming took 3 bases from V and 6 from J; bases not matched to a gene: 6. CDR3 size: 15 residues. Germline V lookup: CDR1 SGHTA, CDR2 FQGNSA. This CDR3 is CASSLTGQGASEQYF. In DNA, the CDR3 is TGTGCCAGCAGCTTGACGGGACAGGGGGCTAGCGAGCAGTACTTC.

There are a few counts of this clonotype. The V and J genes are TRBV30 and TRBJ2-6, with a possible D match to TRBD2 (6 bases). This CDR3 contains 15 residues. Trimming cost V 2 bases and J 2 bases, with 10 bases left between them. The germline gives CDR1 GTSNPN, CDR2 SVGIG (reference sequence). As DNA, the CDR3 is TGTGCCTGGAGTTGGAGGGGCGCTGGGGCCAACGTCCTGACTTTC. Translated: CAWSWRGAGANVLTF.

This clonotype was counted between two and nine times. The chain has TRBV6-1 and TRBJ2-7, with 8 bases identical to TRBD1. CDR3 length equals 14 residues. V shed 7 bases, J shed 0 bases, and the junction held 5 bases outside the gene matches. Germline CDR1 is MNHNS and CDR2 is SASEGT. The CDR3 bases are TGTGCCAGCAAGAAAGGACAGGGCTCCTACGAGCAGTACTTC. Protein: CASKKGQGSYEQYF.

The V gene is TRBV7-7, the J gene TRBJ2-1; 7 bases map to TRBD1. The germline V gene encodes CDR1 SSHAT and CDR2 FNYEAQ (reference sequence). The V and J ends lost 5 bases and 6 bases, in that order; junction bases with no gene match: 7. The CDR3 loop spans 14 amino acids. CDR3 amino acids: CASSRRRDSNEQFF. The CDR3, as DNA: TGTGCCAGCAGCCGCCGCCGGGACAGCAATGAGCAGTTCTTC.

This chain links TRBV12-3 or TRBV12-4 with TRBJ1-1; D gene unclear. Trimming left V 4 bases short and J 9 bases short, with 15 bases between. This CDR3 contains 13 residues. In DNA form, the CDR3 reads TGTGCCAGCAGTTCCTCGGACTACAAGAAAGCTTTCTTT. This gives the protein CASSSSDYKKAFF.

The rearrangement links TRBV5-1 to TRBJ2-2, with D unclear. CDR1 and CDR2 from the germline V gene are SGHRS and YFSETQ. V was shortened by 4 bases and J by 1 base, with 14 bases between the two germline ends. This CDR3 region has 16 residues. This CDR3 reads CASSPDKGVNTGELFF. The CDR3 nucleotides are TGCGCCAGCAGCCCCGACAAAGGAGTGAACACCGGGGAGCTGTTTTTT.

This clonotype was seen only a few times. The chain uses TRBV10-3 and TRBJ2-7; D is unclear. Germline V lookup: CDR1 ENHRY, CDR2 SYGVKD. The CDR3 covers 16 residues. Trimming cost V 4 bases and J 2 bases, with 18 bases left between them. CDR3 bases: TGTGCCATCAGTGTCTTCGGCGTTGCCGAACCCTACGAGCAGTACTTC. Translation: CAISVFGVAEPYEQYF.

This clonotype was counted only a few times. The CDR3 DNA reads TGCGCCAGCAGCTTGGCCCCGCTGGGGGAACAAGAGACCCAGTACTTC. This sequence encodes CASSLAPLGEQETQYF. V is TRBV5-1 and J is TRBJ2-5; the D call may be TRBD1 or TRBD2 (5 bases each). The CDR3 spans 16 residues. The V and J ends lost 0 bases and 2 bases respectively, with 14 bases between them. Germline V lookup: CDR1 SGHRS, CDR2 YFSETQ. Complete variable domain (other parts from reference TRBV5-1 and TRBJ2-5): KAGVTQTPRYLIKTRGQQVTLSCSPISGHRSVSWYQQTPGQGLQFLFEYFSETQRNKGNFPGRFSGRQFSNSRSEMNVSTLELGDSALYLCASSLAPLGEQETQYFGPGTRLLVL.

This clonotype showed up just a few times. CDR3 loop: CASSPAADSSYEQYF. In DNA form, the CDR3 reads TGTGCCAGCAGCCCAGCGGCCGACAGCTCCTACGAGCAGTACTTC. The chain is built from TRBV3-1 and TRBJ2-7; TRBD1 or TRBD2 may be the D gene (5 bases each). Trimming removed 4 bases at V and 0 bases at J, with 13 bases between. CDR1 and CDR2 from the germline V gene are LGHDT and YNNKEL (reference sequence). The CDR3 has 15 residues.

This clonotype was seen a handful of times. This chain connects TRBV4-2 to TRBJ2-7; D is unresolved. Germline CDR1 LGHNA, CDR2 YNFKEQ. Trimming left V 3 bases short and J 4 bases short, with 10 bases between. The CDR3 covers 13 residues. The CDR3 loop reads CASSQELQYEQYF. The CDR3 DNA is TGTGCCAGCAGCCAGGAGCTCCAGTACGAGCAGTACTTC.

The rearrangement uses TRBV7-2 and TRBJ2-7; possible D gene TRBD2, 5 bases. V lost 5 bases, J lost 6 bases, and 14 bases lay in between. The CDR3 loop spans 13 amino acids. Germline loops: CDR1 SGHTA, CDR2 FQGNSA. The CDR3 DNA follows: TGTGCCAGCAGCGCCAGAGGGCGCGGCGAGCAGTACTTC. Protein: CASSARGRGEQYF.

The sample holds a few counts of this clonotype. This chain uses TRBV18 with TRBJ2-5, with D perhaps given as TRBD1 or TRBD2 (5 bases each). Trimming shortened V by 4 bases and J by 4 bases, and 13 bases separated the two germline ends. Germline values: CDR1 KGHSH, CDR2 LQKENI. The CDR3 loop spans 14 amino acids. This CDR3 reads CASSQGPARETQYF. CDR3 coding DNA: TGTGCCAGCTCACAGGGACCGGCAAGAGAGACCCAGTACTTC.

The genes are TRBV28 and TRBJ1-1, with D maybe TRBD1 (5 bases). V shed 2 bases and J shed 3 bases, with 13 bases lying between them. This CDR3 is built from 15 residues. The germline CDR1 and CDR2 sequences are MDHEN and SYDVKM. For the CDR3, the DNA is TGTGCCAGCAGTTTAAAGGGGTACATTGACACTGAAGCTTTCTTT. It codes for CASSLKGYIDTEAFF.

In this sample, this clonotype turned up a few times. The genes are TRBV23-1 and TRBJ2-3; D is possibly TRBD2 (6 bases). TRBV23-1 is annotated as an ORF whose role is uncertain. There are 15 residues in the CDR3. The V end lost 6 bases, the J end lost 7 bases, and 20 bases lay between the germline ends. CDR3 sequence (DNA): TGCGCCAGCAGACAAACTAGCTTTTGGTCCCATACGCAGTATTTT. It specifies CASRQTSFWSHTQYF.

The chain joins TRBV7-2 to TRBJ2-1, with 10 positions matching TRBD2. J lost 9 bases, V lost 4 bases, and 15 bases had no gene match. Germline assignment: CDR1 SGHTA and CDR2 FQGNSA. The CDR3 sequence is 17 residues long. CDR3: CASSSGLADLIRREQFF. In DNA form, the CDR3 reads TGTGCCAGCAGCTCCGGACTAGCGGACCTAATCAGGCGTGAGCAGTTCTTC.

This clonotype came up a few times. The gene calls are TRBV7-2 and TRBJ2-3, with D tentatively TRBD1 or TRBD2 (5 bases each). Germline values: CDR1 SGHTA, CDR2 FQGNSA. This CDR3 has 17 residues. The V end lost 7 bases, the J end lost 9 bases, and 29 bases lay between the germline ends. The CDR3 region has the DNA TGTGCCAGCAAGTCCCCTATTGGGGGACGTACTTTGGGGACGCAGTATTTT. This translates into CASKSPIGGRTLGTQYF.

DNA of the CDR3: TGTGCCAGCAGCTTGGGAGACCGCCCTAACTATGGCTACACCTTC. Translated, it gives CASSLGDRPNYGYTF. V usage is TRBV5-4 and J usage is TRBJ1-2; D gene ambiguous. Germline loops: CDR1 SGHNT, CDR2 YYREEE (reference sequence). The V gene lost 0 bases and the J gene lost 0 bases, with 9 bases spanning the gap. The CDR3 is made up of 15 amino acids.

This clonotype was recorded at least ten times. This chain links TRBV20-1 with TRBJ2-3; D remains unclear. The CDR3 covers 12 residues. Germline V gene data show CDR1 as DFQATT and CDR2 as SNEGSKA (reference sequence). V dropped 0 bases and J dropped 4 bases, with 5 bases sitting between them. The CDR3 DNA follows: TGCAGTGCTAGAGAGGGCGCAGATACGCAGTATTTT. Its translation is CSAREGADTQYF.

This clonotype was detected only a few times. This sequence joins TRBV7-2 and TRBJ2-7; 8 bases are shared with TRBD2. CDR1 and CDR2 from the germline V gene are SGHTA and FQGNSA. V was pared by 1 base and J by 1 base, with 6 bases of the junction left unmatched. The CDR3 has 16 residues. The CDR3 bases are TGTGCCAGCAGCTTAGGTACAGCGGGAGCGTCCTACGAGCAGTACTTC. It codes for CASSLGTAGASYEQYF.

The V and J genes are TRBV29-1 and TRBJ2-3, with 7 bases aligning to TRBD2. In germline, CDR1 is SQVTM, CDR2 ANQGSEA. The CDR3 runs 16 residues. With 4 bases clipped from V and 0 bases from J, the junction kept 10 bases outside the gene matches. The CDR3 DNA reads TGCAGCGTTGCCAGCGGGATGCGCTCTAGCACAGATACGCAGTATTTT. Protein product: CSVASGMRSSTDTQYF.

This clonotype was seen more than once but under ten times. The chain joins TRBV19 to TRBJ1-5; a weak D match, TRBD1 (6 bases). Germline CDR1 is LNHDA and CDR2 is SQIVND (reference sequence). Between the trimmed V and J ends, which lost 6 bases and 7 bases, there was a span of 10 bases. This CDR3 contains 12 residues. The CDR3 loop reads CASSPGVQPQHF. CDR3 DNA sequence: TGTGCCAGTAGCCCAGGGGTCCAGCCCCAGCATTTT. Filled out from reference TRBV19 and TRBJ1-5, the complete variable domain reads DGGITQSPKYLFRKEGQNVTLSCEQNLNHDAMYWYRQDPGQGLRLIYYSQIVNDFQKGDIAEGYSVSREKKESFPLTVTSAQKNPTAFYLCASSPGVQPQHFGDGTRLSIL.

The rearrangement uses TRBV6-1 and TRBJ2-1; D possibly corresponds to TRBD2 (6 bases). CDR3 length equals 14 residues. V lost 6 bases to trimming and J lost 10 bases, with 19 bases between them. Germline V gene data show CDR1 as MNHNS and CDR2 as SASEGT. The CDR3 loop reads CASSGLLGGGEQFF. CDR3 bases: TGTGCCAGCAGCGGACTCCTCGGGGGTGGCGAGCAGTTCTTC.

A few counts support this clonotype. The chain couples TRBV20-1 to TRBJ1-1, with a possible D match to TRBD1 (5 bases). Trimming shortened V by 5 bases and J by 2 bases, and 18 bases separated the two germline ends. This CDR3 has 15 residues. Germline CDR1 DFQATT, CDR2 SNEGSKA (reference sequence). The CDR3 coding sequence is TGCAGTGCTCAACTGAAGGGGCGAAGCAACACTGAAGCTTTCTTT. Encoded protein: CSAQLKGRSNTEAFF.

The chain couples TRBV10-2 to TRBJ2-5; 10 nucleotides line up with TRBD2. Trimming cost V 7 bases and J 4 bases; bases outside gene matches: 3. CDR1 WSHSY and CDR2 SAAADI come from the germline V gene. The CDR3 extends over 13 amino acids. DNA for the CDR3: TGCGCCAGCACCTTAGCGGGAGGAGAGACCCAGTACTTC. As protein: CASTLAGGETQYF.

In its sample, this clonotype was seen a few times. This chain's CDR3 is CASSPRGAGPSYEQYF. The DNA for the CDR3 is TGTGCCAGCAGCCCCCGGGGAGCGGGCCCCTCCTACGAGCAGTACTTC. This sequence joins TRBV3-1 and TRBJ2-7, with D perhaps TRBD2 (6 bases). CDR1 is LGHDT, CDR2 YNNKEL, per germline (reference sequence). With 4 bases removed from V and 0 bases from J, the gap between germline ends came to 16 bases. This CDR3 contains 16 residues.